These 32 T cell receptor beta chains came from one sample sequenced in a study of cytomegalovirus exposure and HLA in healthy donors. The primer mix had 60 Vbeta and 13 Jbeta primers. Assay: immunoSEQ multiplex PCR; the TCRdb copy retains only in-frame clones and omits some. The sample has 200,000 or so clones, 83% seen once. Sequencing was done on a sample of PBMCs. These receptors all come from a girl aged 5-17 years in good health and CMV-seronegative.

The V gene is TRBV5-1, the J gene TRBJ2-5; D perhaps matches TRBD2 (5 bases). Trimming cost V 2 bases and J 5 bases, with 10 bases left between them. CDR1 SGHRS and CDR2 YFSETQ come from the germline V gene. The CDR3 totals 13 residues. CDR3 in amino acids: CASSLTSSETQYF. As DNA, the CDR3 is TGCGCCAGCAGCTTAACTAGTTCGGAGACCCAGTACTTC.

The chain employs TRBV6-4 and TRBJ2-5, with a weak D call TRBD2 (5 bases). This CDR3 is built from 13 residues. V lost 6 bases and J lost 5, with 13 bases in between. Looked up from germline, CDR1 is MRHNA and CDR2 is SNTAGT. CDR3 in DNA: TGTGCCAGCAGCCCGGGCAGAGGGGAGACCCAGTACTTC. It specifies CASSPGRGETQYF.

J is TRBJ1-2 and V is TRBV18; tentatively, D is TRBD1 (5 bases). The length of the CDR3 is 16 residues. CDR1 KGHSH and CDR2 LQKENI come from the germline V gene. The ends were cut back, 5 bases at V and 2 bases at J, with 18 bases in the middle. The CDR3 spells CASSSRKGLGNYGYTF. Here the CDR3 DNA reads TGTGCCAGCTCATCTCGGAAGGGGTTAGGGAACTATGGCTACACCTTC.

The chain couples TRBV28 to TRBJ1-2; D call uncertain. This CDR3 is 14 amino acids long. CDR1 and CDR2 from the germline V gene are MDHEN and SYDVKM. Trimming cost V 2 bases and J 3 bases, with 10 bases left between them. CDR3 sequence (DNA): TGTGCCAGCAGTTTAGGTTCCGGGTACTATGGCTACACCTTC. Its protein is CASSLGSGYYGYTF.

The chain has TRBV28 and TRBJ2-5; possible D gene TRBD2, 6 bases. The CDR3 is 15 residues long. The V end was cut by 3 bases, the J end by 2 bases, with 13 bases between. Per the germline V gene, CDR1 is MDHEN and CDR2 is SYDVKM. The CDR3 reads CASSLGGVRQETQYF. In nucleotides, the CDR3 is TGTGCCAGCAGTTTGGGGGGAGTACGGCAAGAGACCCAGTACTTC.

The chain is built from TRBV2 and TRBJ1-1, with 7 bases that match TRBD1. CDR1 is SNHLY, CDR2 FYNNEI, per germline. Germline trimming cut 7 bases from V and 11 bases from J; bases unmatched to any gene: 10. The CDR3 extends over 12 amino acids. CDR3 sequence (DNA): TGTGCCAGCAAGCAGGGGGTTCCGGGGGCTTTCTTT. Its translation is CASKQGVPGAFF.

The rearrangement uses TRBV28 and TRBJ1-1; tentative D call: TRBD1 (5 bases). Trimming took 6 bases from V and 4 from J, leaving 15 bases between them. The CDR3 length is 14 residues. The germline V gene has CDR1 MDHEN and CDR2 SYDVKM. As DNA, the CDR3 is TGTGCCAGCAGCAAAGGTGGGGGAGGCACTGAAGCTTTCTTT. This codes for CASSKGGGGTEAFF. Combining the CDR3 with reference TRBV28 and TRBJ1-1 gives the whole variable domain DVKVTQSSRYLVKRTGEKVFLECVQDMDHENMFWYRQDPGLGLRLIYFSYDVKMKEKGDIPEGYSVSREKKERFSLILESASTNQTSMYLCASSKGGGGTEAFFGQGTRLTVV.

The CDR3 region is CASSLAGGRNEQFF. The CDR3 DNA follows: TGTGCCAGCAGCTTAGCGGGGGGGCGGAATGAGCAGTTCTTC. The chain carries TRBV7-9 and TRBJ2-1; TRBD2 might be the D (7 bases). The ends were cut back, 0 bases at V and 7 bases at J, with 10 bases in the middle. This CDR3 has 14 amino acids. From germline, CDR1 is SEHNR and CDR2 FQNEAQ (reference sequence).

The J gene is TRBJ2-5, the V gene TRBV10-3; TRBD1 matches at 7 bases. V was pared by 10 bases and J by 1 base, with 6 bases of the junction left unmatched. The CDR3 has 13 amino acids. CDR1 is ENHRY, CDR2 SYGVKD, per germline. For the CDR3, the DNA is TGTGCCAGCTACCGGGACAGCCAAGAGACCCAGTACTTC. It specifies CASYRDSQETQYF.

V gene TRBV4-1 combines with J gene TRBJ2-7; TRBD2 aligns across 8 bases. CDR1 is MGHRA, CDR2 YSYEKL, per germline. J lost 2 bases, V lost 3 bases, and 12 bases had no gene match. The CDR3 has 17 amino acids. DNA for the CDR3: TGCGCCAGCAGCCAGGGTGACGGGACTAGAAGAACCTACGAGCAGTACTTC. Translating it yields CASSQGDGTRRTYEQYF.

This clone appeared a few times. This sequence joins TRBV5-1 and TRBJ1-2; 8 bases line up with TRBD1. The V gene end was trimmed by 5 bases and the J gene end by 2 bases; junction bases not matched to a gene: 5. The CDR3 contains 14 residues. Germline V lookup: CDR1 SGHRS, CDR2 YFSETQ. CDR3 sequence: CASRDRVGNYGYTF. DNA for the CDR3: TGCGCCAGCAGGGACAGGGTGGGAAACTATGGCTACACCTTC.

The chain has TRBV7-2 and TRBJ2-3; TRBD2 is a possible D gene (5 bases). Trimming left V 2 bases short and J 3 bases short, with 15 bases between. Germline V gene sequence: CDR1 SGHTA, CDR2 FQGNSA. The CDR3 has 16 amino acids. The CDR3 nucleotides are TGTGCCAGCAGCTTAAAAATATCGGGAAGGACAGATACGCAGTATTTT. Protein sequence: CASSLKISGRTDTQYF.

This chain joins TRBV6-5 and TRBJ2-7; the match to TRBD1 covers 9 bases. There are 13 residues in the CDR3. The trim removed 6 bases at V and 5 bases at J, leaving 5 bases unmatched. Germline V lookup: CDR1 MNHEY, CDR2 SVGAGI. CDR3 nucleotide sequence: TGTGCCAGCAGCCGGACAGGGGTCCACGAGCAGTACTTC. It is translated as CASSRTGVHEQYF.

The V and J genes are TRBV7-8 and TRBJ1-1, with 12 bases matching TRBD1. CDR3 length: 18 residues. J was trimmed by 3 bases and V by 4 bases; bases with no gene match: 12. Germline CDR1 is SGHVS and CDR2 is FQNEAQ. The CDR3 is CASSSLGTGGLSDTEAFF. Written as DNA, the CDR3 is TGTGCCAGCAGCTCTCTTGGGACAGGGGGCTTGTCCGACACTGAAGCTTTCTTT.

This sequence joins TRBV4-3 and TRBJ1-2, with 9 bases that match TRBD1. The V gene end was trimmed by 0 bases and the J gene end by 3 bases; junction bases not matched to a gene: 5. The CDR3 is 16 amino acids. Germline V gene sequence: CDR1 LGHNA, CDR2 YSLEER. CDR3 nucleotide sequence: TGCGCCAGCAGCCAAGATGGGGACAGGGAATACTATGGCTACACCTTC. Its protein is CASSQDGDREYYGYTF.

The chain recombines TRBV4-1 with TRBJ2-1; the match to TRBD2 covers 15 bases. The CDR3 consists of 20 residues. Germline trimming cut 0 bases from V and 7 bases from J; bases unmatched to any gene: 13. Germline V gives CDR1 MGHRA, CDR2 YSYEKL. CDR3 in DNA: TGCGCCAGCAGCCAAGATGGACTAGCGGGAGGGCCGTCTAATATTAATGAGCAGTTCTTC. As protein: CASSQDGLAGGPSNINEQFF.

This clone has more than one count but fewer than ten. The chain is built from TRBV28 and TRBJ1-1; 8 bases are shared with TRBD1. The germline V gene encodes CDR1 MDHEN and CDR2 SYDVKM. Losses at the gene ends were 5 bases for V and 6 bases for J; bases not matched to a gene: 5. The CDR3 has 13 amino acids. The CDR3 DNA sequence: TGTGCCAGCAGTGACAGGGGAGGCGCTGAAGCTTTCTTT. Its protein is CASSDRGGAEAFF.

J is TRBJ2-7 and V is TRBV27; 8 bases match TRBD2. CDR1 is MNHEY, CDR2 SMNVEV, per germline (reference sequence). The ends lost 6 bases at V and 2 bases at J; junction bases unmatched: 9. The CDR3 spans 15 residues. The CDR3, as DNA: TGTGCCAGCAGGGCGGCGGGGACTAGTCCCTACGAGCAGTACTTC. It specifies CASRAAGTSPYEQYF.

J is TRBJ1-2 and V is TRBV5-1, with 8 bases lining up with TRBD1. Losses at the gene ends were 0 bases for V and 4 bases for J; bases not matched to a gene: 5. CDR3 size: 15 residues. The germline CDR1 and CDR2 sequences are SGHRS and YFSETQ. The CDR3 here is CASSLEGGQGYGYTF. In DNA, the CDR3 is TGCGCCAGCAGCTTGGAGGGCGGACAGGGCTATGGCTACACCTTC.

The chain joins TRBV9 to TRBJ2-5; possibly TRBD1 for D (5 bases). The ends were cut back, 0 bases at V and 5 bases at J, with 11 bases in the middle. The CDR3 runs to 14 residues. Germline CDR1 is SGDLS and CDR2 is YYNGEE. CDR3 loop: CASSVEAGLETQYF. The CDR3 nucleotides are TGTGCCAGCAGCGTAGAGGCAGGGCTGGAGACCCAGTACTTC.

This clone was picked up a small number of times. The rearrangement links TRBV28 to TRBJ2-7; no clear D gene. Trimming stripped 6 bases from V and 3 bases from J, with 21 bases between. This CDR3 has 16 residues. The germline CDR1 and CDR2 sequences are MDHEN and SYDVKM. The CDR3 nucleotides read TGTGCCAGCAGCCCTACTACCCGTCTCCTTCTCTACGAGCAGTACTTC. As protein: CASSPTTRLLLYEQYF.

J is TRBJ1-1 and V is TRBV7-9; TRBD1 agrees at 7 bases. Germline loops: CDR1 SEHNR, CDR2 FQNEAQ (reference sequence). The CDR3 totals 14 residues. The J segment lost 4 bases and the V segment lost 1 base, leaving 3 bases of the junction unmatched. The CDR3 protein is CASSLEGAGTEAFF. As DNA, the CDR3 is TGTGCCAGCAGCTTAGAGGGGGCCGGCACTGAAGCTTTCTTT.

This clone was counted only a few times. The chain uses TRBV28 and TRBJ1-5; no firm D call. The ends were cut back, 2 bases at V and 5 bases at J, with 7 bases in the middle. Germline CDR1 is MDHEN and CDR2 is SYDVKM. This CDR3 comprises 13 residues. CDR3 protein: CASSLGGHQPQHF. The CDR3 DNA is TGTGCCAGCAGTTTAGGAGGACATCAGCCCCAGCATTTT.

As concerns this clone: This same CDR3 is encoded by further DNA sequences in the sample. The J gene is TRBJ2-7, the V gene TRBV19; 7 bases agree with TRBD1. J was trimmed by 3 bases and V by 1 base; bases with no gene match: 0. Germline V gene lookup returns CDR1 LNHDA and CDR2 SQIVND (reference sequence). The CDR3 has 13 residues. The CDR3 DNA follows: TGTGCCAGTAGTATAGGACAGGGCTACGAGCAGTACTTC. Its translation: CASSIGQGYEQYF.

The chain recombines TRBV11-2 with TRBJ1-1; D is undetermined. The CDR3 runs to 15 residues. The ends were cut back, 1 base at V and 1 base at J, with 10 bases in the middle. Germline CDR1 is SGHAT and CDR2 is FQNNGV. CDR3 DNA: TGTGCCAGCAGCTTAGGATTCCAGGAGAACACTGAAGCTTTCTTT. Amino acid sequence: CASSLGFQENTEAFF.

V and J are TRBV29-1 and TRBJ2-1, with 15 bases fitting TRBD2. Germline CDR1 is SQVTM and CDR2 is ANQGSEA. Losses at the gene ends were 6 bases for V and 7 bases for J; bases not matched to a gene: 7. This CDR3 has 15 residues. The CDR3 coding sequence is TGCAGCGTACAACGGACTAGCGGGAGGGGGAATGAGCAGTTCTTC. Amino acids: CSVQRTSGRGNEQFF.

V gene TRBV7-2 combines with J gene TRBJ2-2; 14 bases map to TRBD2. The CDR3 extends over 16 amino acids. Germline V gene lookup returns CDR1 SGHTA and CDR2 FQGNSA. J was trimmed by 7 bases and V by 4 bases; bases with no gene match: 5. The CDR3 sequence is CASSWGTSGSNGELFF. The CDR3, as DNA: TGTGCCAGCAGCTGGGGGACTAGCGGGAGCAACGGGGAGCTGTTTTTT.

This chain connects TRBV9 to TRBJ2-3, with D perhaps TRBD1 (6 bases). Trimming pared 4 bases from V and 2 bases from J, leaving 14 bases between. CDR3 length: 15 residues. The germline V gene has CDR1 SGDLS and CDR2 YYNGEE. The CDR3: CASSPVKGHTDTQYF. CDR3 DNA: TGTGCCAGCAGCCCGGTCAAGGGACACACAGATACGCAGTATTTT.

The chain uses TRBV6-1 and TRBJ2-3; 7 bases are shared with TRBD1. The CDR3 covers 14 residues. V lost 6 bases and J lost 3; bases outside the gene matches: 6. Germline V gene sequence: CDR1 MNHNS, CDR2 SASEGT. The CDR3: CASRDRLYTDTQYF. The DNA for the CDR3 is TGTGCCAGCAGGGACAGGTTGTATACAGATACGCAGTATTTT.

A single count supports this clone. The V call is TRBV11-3, the J call TRBJ2-3, with 11 bases identical to TRBD2. The CDR3 extends over 16 amino acids. The ends lost 5 bases at V and 0 bases at J; junction bases unmatched: 4. Germline loops: CDR1 SGHNT, CDR2 YENEEA. The CDR3: CASSETSGTSTDTQYF. In DNA form, the CDR3 reads TGTGCCAGCAGCGAGACTAGCGGGACCAGCACAGATACGCAGTATTTT.

This chain joins TRBV27 and TRBJ1-3; 8 nucleotides line up with TRBD1. The CDR3 has 16 amino acids. Germline V gene lookup returns CDR1 MNHEY and CDR2 SMNVEV (reference sequence). J lost 0 bases, V lost 6 bases, and 7 bases had no gene match. This chain's CDR3 is CASSPDRGSSGNTIYF. The CDR3 DNA reads TGTGCCAGCAGCCCCGACAGGGGAAGCTCTGGAAACACCATATATTTT.

This clone was counted once. This chain joins TRBV7-9 and TRBJ2-7, with TRBD1 matching 12 bases. Germline CDR1 and CDR2: SEHNR and FQNEAQ (reference sequence). The CDR3 consists of 18 residues. With 1 base clipped from V and 3 bases from J, the junction kept 10 bases outside the gene matches. Here the CDR3 DNA reads TGTGCCAGCAGCTTAGACTCTTGGGGACAGGGGGCGAACTACGAGCAGTACTTC. It specifies CASSLDSWGQGANYEQYF.